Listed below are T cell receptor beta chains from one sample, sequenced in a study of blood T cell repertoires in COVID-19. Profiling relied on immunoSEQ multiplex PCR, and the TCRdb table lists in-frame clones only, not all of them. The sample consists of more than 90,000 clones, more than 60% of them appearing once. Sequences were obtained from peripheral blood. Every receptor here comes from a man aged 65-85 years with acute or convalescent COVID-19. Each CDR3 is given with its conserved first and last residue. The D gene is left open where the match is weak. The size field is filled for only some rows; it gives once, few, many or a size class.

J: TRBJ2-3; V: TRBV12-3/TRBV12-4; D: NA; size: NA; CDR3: CASSLGAVQYF; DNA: TGTGCCAGCAGTTTGGGGGCGGTGCAGTATTTT
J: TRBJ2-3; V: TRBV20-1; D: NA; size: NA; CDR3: CSASTGTDTQYF; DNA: TGCAGTGCTAGTACTGGCACAGATACGCAGTATTTT
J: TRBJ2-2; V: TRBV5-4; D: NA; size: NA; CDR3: CASTPGENTGELFF; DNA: TGTGCCAGCACCCCGGGGGAGAACACCGGGGAGCTGTTTTTT
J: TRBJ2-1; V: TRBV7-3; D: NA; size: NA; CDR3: CASSFDSRSYNEQFF; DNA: TGTGCCAGCAGCTTCGACAGCAGATCTTACAATGAGCAGTTCTTC
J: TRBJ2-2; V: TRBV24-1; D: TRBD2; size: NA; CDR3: CATSGAVAGAITGELFF; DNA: TGTGCCACCAGTGGGGCCGTAGCGGGAGCGATCACCGGGGAGCTGTTTTTT
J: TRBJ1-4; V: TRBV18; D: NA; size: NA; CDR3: CASSPLSGWDEKLFF; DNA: TGTGCCAGCTCACCACTGTCAGGGTGGGATGAAAAACTGTTTTTT
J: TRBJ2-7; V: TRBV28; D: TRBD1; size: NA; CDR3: CASKGTVLSYEQYF; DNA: TGTGCCAGCAAAGGGACAGTTCTTTCCTACGAGCAGTACTTC
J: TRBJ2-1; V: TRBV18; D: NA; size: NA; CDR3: CASSLLGNEQFF; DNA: TGTGCCAGCTCACTACTCGGCAATGAGCAGTTCTTC
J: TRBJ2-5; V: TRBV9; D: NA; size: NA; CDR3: CASSAAGRETQYF; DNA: TGTGCCAGCAGCGCAGCAGGGAGGGAGACCCAGTACTTC
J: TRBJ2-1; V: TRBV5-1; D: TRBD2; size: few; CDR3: CASSPGLGYYEQFF; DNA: TGCGCCAGCAGCCCCGGACTAGGTTACTATGAGCAGTTCTTC
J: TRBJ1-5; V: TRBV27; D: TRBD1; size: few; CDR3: CASSDRGPVEPQHF; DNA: TGTGCCAGCTCTGACAGGGGTCCCGTTGAGCCCCAGCATTTT
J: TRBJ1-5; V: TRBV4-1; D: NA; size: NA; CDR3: CASSPGTPYQPQHF; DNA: TGCGCCAGCAGCCCTGGGACACCTTATCAGCCCCAGCATTTT
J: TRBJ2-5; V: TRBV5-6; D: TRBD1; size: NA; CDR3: CASSFDRGETQYF; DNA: TGTGCCAGCAGCTTCGACAGGGGCGAGACCCAGTACTTC
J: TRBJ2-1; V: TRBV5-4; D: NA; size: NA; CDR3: CASSSPPTYNEQFF; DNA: TGTGCCAGCAGCTCCCCACCTACCTACAATGAGCAGTTCTTC
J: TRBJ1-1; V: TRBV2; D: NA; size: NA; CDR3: CASSEERGNTEAFF; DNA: TGTGCCAGCAGTGAAGAGAGAGGAAACACTGAAGCTTTCTTT
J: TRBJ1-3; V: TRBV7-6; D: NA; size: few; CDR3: CASSSRPGTSGNTIYF; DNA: TGTGCCAGCAGCTCAAGACCGGGGACATCAGGAAACACCATATATTTT
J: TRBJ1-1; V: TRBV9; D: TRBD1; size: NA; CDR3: CASAGGQSRTEAFF; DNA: TGTGCCAGCGCAGGGGGCCAGTCTCGGACTGAAGCTTTCTTT
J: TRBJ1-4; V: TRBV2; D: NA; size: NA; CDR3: CASRGPNEKLFF; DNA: TGTGCCAGCAGGGGGCCGAATGAAAAACTGTTTTTT
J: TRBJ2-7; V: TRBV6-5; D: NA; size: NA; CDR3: CASSYTGDYEQYF; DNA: TGTGCCAGCAGTTACACCGGGGATTACGAGCAGTACTTC
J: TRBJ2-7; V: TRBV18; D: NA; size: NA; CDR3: CASSPALDSSYEQYF; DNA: TGTGCCAGCTCACCAGCGCTGGACAGCTCCTACGAGCAGTACTTC
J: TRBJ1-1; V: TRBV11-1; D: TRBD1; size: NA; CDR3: CASSFDVSTGQGLFF; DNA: TGTGCCAGCAGCTTCGATGTCAGTACGGGACAGGGGTTGTTCTTT
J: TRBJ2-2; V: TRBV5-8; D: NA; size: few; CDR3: CASRGRTDDTGELFF; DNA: TGTGCCAGCAGGGGAAGGACAGACGACACCGGGGAGCTGTTTTTT
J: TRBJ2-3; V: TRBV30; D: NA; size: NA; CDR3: CAFAPLSFITDTQYF; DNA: TGTGCCTTTGCCCCATTAAGCTTTATCACAGATACGCAGTATTTT